Listed here is a single T cell receptor (beta chain). The antigen remains unidentified. Repertoires were generated with immunoSEQ multiplex PCR, while TCRdb's copy carries only in-frame clones and drops some. The table shows 76,000 or so clones, with approximately 82% occurring only once. These data belong to a study of cytotoxic CD8 clonotypes in ibrutinib-treated CLL. About the study: Complete response was seen in 2 patients and partial in around 24; about twelve progressed and around 14 stayed remitted after a median around 6 years. Response specimens were obtained following a median treatment duration of about 12 months, with a range of 6 to 36.

Study-level findings and limits: Baseline levels of clonality went above those of age-matched healthy donors and moved with circulating CD8+ T-cell counts. Clonality rose at ibrutinib response and fell back toward baseline at progression.

Losses at the gene ends were 0 bases for V and 2 bases for J; bases not matched to a gene: 7. Germline CDR1 reads MGHRA; CDR2 reads YSYEKL. The CDR3 runs 18 residues. The sequencing used PBMCs, collected after 24 months of ibrutinib treatment. The chain uses TRBV4-1 and TRBJ2-7, with 13 nucleotides matching TRBD2. The receptor was isolated from a human donor with chronic lymphocytic leukemia. The CDR3 is CASSQDNPTSGRAYEQYF. The CDR3 nucleotides are TGCGCCAGCAGCCAAGATAACCCCACTAGCGGGAGGGCCTACGAGCAGTACTTC.